The clone carrying this T cell receptor (beta chain) was counted ten times or more. Its cognate antigen is unknown. Each CDR3 protein is one row after TCRdb ran MiXCR on the 5' RACE reads. Here the sample spans 450,000 to 550,000 distinct CDR3 sequences, 5.3% being singletons. This sample was included in a study of CD8 T cells in ankylosing spondylitis. Germline lookup yields CDR1 MNHEY and CDR2 SMNVEV (reference sequence). The V end lost 3 bases, the J end lost 9 bases, and 15 bases lay between the germline ends. CDR3 length equals 15 residues. Findings of the study overall: Apparently characteristic of ankylosing spondylitis blood was a TCR beta motif (fewer than 10 highly homologous variants). There was reportedly significant enrichment of clones that were disease-linked in matched ankylosing spondylitis synovial fluid.

This receptor was obtained from a male donor with ankylosing spondylitis. Material for sequencing was blood, either unsorted or a sorted T cell fraction (not recorded which). The chain combines TRBV27 with TRBJ1-6; D is undetermined. The CDR3 DNA sequence: TGTGCCAGCAGTTTCGGCCTCCGTAACAGTTCACCCCTCCACTTT. Protein product: CASSFGLRNSSPLHF.